This T cell receptor beta chain is drawn from a study of T cell changes during pregnancy in multiple sclerosis (dated by TCRdb to about 2019). Background on the whole study: Changes in the T cell repertoire over the course of pregnancy were examined in this study in women with multiple sclerosis.

As for this clone: The target of this receptor is not known. Per-base quality was not reported, and no clone a single base away is much larger than it.

The library was produced with the immunoSEQ multiplex PCR assay. Imported from immuneACCESS, the table was reduced by TCRdb to in-frame sequences with V and J called. These copies leave out some clones; in studies compared against another copy, an unresolved V gene accounts for under half, and the cause of the remainder is not known. For this sample the table gives some 33,000 clones, of which roughly nine tenths were detected only once. The biggest ten clones account for roughly 10% of the sample. Trimming leaves V shorter by 0 bases and J shorter by 4 bases, with the junction holding 6 bases beyond the gene matches. From the cysteine up to the phenylalanine, the CDR3 has a length of 14 residues. Only CDR3 DNA remains: 42 bases, in frame from the first base. CDR1 and CDR2 (GTSNPN, SVGIG) derive from the germline V gene (reference sequence).

The source material was CD8+ T cells from peripheral blood mononuclear cells, sampled in the third trimester of pregnancy. The clonotype originates from a female donor with multiple sclerosis, enrolled in a pregnancy study. Recombination connected TRBV30 to TRBJ2-7, with 7 bases aligning to TRBD1. The DNA sequence is given as TGTGCCTGGAGTGTAGGGCAGGGGGTATACGAGCAGTACTTC. Its protein reads: CAWSVGQGVYEQYF.